Below, 29 T cell receptor beta chains from the same sample are listed, as sequenced in a study of radiation and T cells in renal cell carcinoma. Repertoires were generated with immunoSEQ multiplex PCR, while TCRdb's copy carries only in-frame clones and drops some. Among about 59,000 clones listed, around 72% were seen once. This sample's time point: baseline pretreatment blood. Stated treatment: 15 Gy SBRT to primary tumor, nephrectomy 4 weeks later. This sample comprised blood, obtained from a patient whose treatment included radiotherapy and nephrectomy. All receptors come from a man in his sixties with renal cell carcinoma.

This sequence joins TRBV29-1 and TRBJ2-5, with D possibly matching TRBD1 (6 bases). The CDR3 has 11 residues. CDR1 SQVTM and CDR2 ANQGSEA come from the germline V gene. With 6 bases removed from V and 5 bases from J, the gap between germline ends came to 10 bases. The CDR3, as DNA: TGCAGCGTACAGGGTATCGAGACCCAGTACTTC. Residues: CSVQGIETQYF.

The chain employs TRBV11-3 and TRBJ2-1, with 8 bases identical to TRBD2. J lost 7 bases, V lost 0 bases, and 8 bases had no gene match. The CDR3 extends over 16 amino acids. CDR1 and CDR2 (germline): SGHNT, YENEEA. For the CDR3, the DNA is TGTGCCAGCAGCTTAGAATTTGTCGGCGGGAGGAATGAGCAGTTCTTC. Amino acid sequence: CASSLEFVGGRNEQFF.

The rearrangement joins TRBV27 to TRBJ2-7; D may be TRBD1 (6 bases). The CDR3 loop spans 14 amino acids. Germline values: CDR1 MNHEY, CDR2 SMNVEV (reference sequence). The V and J ends lost 6 bases and 5 bases respectively, with 17 bases between them. The CDR3 DNA follows: TGTGCCAGCAGCCTAGGTAGGGGGATCGACGAGCAGTACGTC. It codes for CASSLGRGIDEQYV.

The J gene is TRBJ2-3, the V gene TRBV27; D might be TRBD1 (6 bases). The germline V gene encodes CDR1 MNHEY and CDR2 SMNVEV (reference sequence). The CDR3 totals 14 residues. The V end lost 7 bases, the J end lost 3 bases, and 14 bases lay between the germline ends. The CDR3 loop reads CASKEQGATDTQYF. As DNA, the CDR3 is TGTGCCAGCAAGGAACAGGGCGCGACAGATACGCAGTATTTT.

This chain uses TRBV9 with TRBJ1-1, with D unclear. The CDR3 covers 15 residues. V was trimmed by 4 bases and J by 0 bases, leaving 13 bases between them. Germline V CDR1 and CDR2: SGDLS, YYNGEE. This chain's CDR3 is CASSLGRTLNTEAFF. CDR3 DNA: TGTGCCAGCAGCCTAGGGCGGACCCTGAACACTGAAGCTTTCTTT.

This clone has more than one count but fewer than ten. The gene calls are TRBV30 and TRBJ1-2; 8 bases agree with TRBD1. Germline lookup yields CDR1 GTSNPN and CDR2 SVGIG (reference sequence). V shed 3 bases, J shed 2 bases, and the junction held 11 bases outside the gene matches. This CDR3 has 16 residues. The CDR3 DNA follows: TGTGCCTGGAGCGTATACCCGGGACAGGCGAACTATGGCTACACCTTC. Translating it yields CAWSVYPGQANYGYTF.

The rearrangement uses TRBV5-1 and TRBJ2-5; D gene uncertain. The CDR3 runs to 14 residues. The V end lost 0 bases, the J end lost 2 bases, and 8 bases lay between the germline ends. CDR1 and CDR2 from the germline V gene are SGHRS and YFSETQ. The CDR3: CASSLEQAQETQYF. The CDR3 DNA sequence: TGCGCCAGCAGCTTGGAACAAGCTCAAGAGACCCAGTACTTC.

J is TRBJ1-1 and V is TRBV5-1, with a possible D match to TRBD1 (5 bases). Germline V lookup: CDR1 SGHRS, CDR2 YFSETQ. The CDR3 consists of 16 residues. V lost 2 bases and J 5 bases, leaving 19 bases between the germline ends. The CDR3 reads CASSLSRDPGGTEAFF. In nucleotides, the CDR3 is TGCGCCAGCAGCTTAAGTAGGGATCCTGGGGGGACTGAAGCTTTCTTT.

The chain links TRBV7-9 to TRBJ1-4; D is uncertain. CDR1 and CDR2 from the germline V gene are SEHNR and FQNEAQ (reference sequence). The ends were cut back, 0 bases at V and 8 bases at J, with 7 bases in the middle. The CDR3 is 13 amino acids. CDR3 residues: CASSLAYGEKLFF. In DNA form, the CDR3 reads TGTGCCAGCAGCTTAGCATATGGGGAAAAACTGTTTTTT.

This clone has a handful of counts. The sample contains more than one DNA sequence encoding this CDR3. The chain is built from TRBV18 and TRBJ1-1; maybe TRBD1 (5 bases). The germline CDR1 and CDR2 sequences are KGHSH and LQKENI. Trimming took off 4 bases at V and 5 bases at J, with 14 bases between the two ends. The CDR3 contains 14 residues. Here the CDR3 reads CASSLGGAGTEAFF. The CDR3, as DNA: TGTGCCAGCTCACTCGGAGGAGCAGGGACTGAAGCTTTCTTT.

V and J are TRBV15 and TRBJ1-5, with D perhaps TRBD1 (6 bases). The CDR3 runs 18 residues. Trimming stripped 6 bases from V and 0 bases from J, with 21 bases between. Per germline, CDR1 LNHNV and CDR2 YYDKDF (reference sequence). In DNA, the CDR3 is TGTGCCACCAGACTAAACGGATGGGGGCGGGATAGCAATCAGCCCCAGCATTTT. This gives the protein CATRLNGWGRDSNQPQHF.

The V call is TRBV10-2, the J call TRBJ2-7, with 12 bases fitting TRBD2. The CDR3 is made up of 18 amino acids. V shed 1 base and J 1 base; nucleotides not matched to a gene: 8. Germline V gene data show CDR1 as WSHSY and CDR2 as SAAADI. The CDR3 is CASSELLAGGPGSYEQYV. The CDR3 nucleotides read TGCGCCAGCAGTGAGTTGCTAGCGGGAGGGCCAGGGTCCTACGAGCAGTACGTC.

This clone has a single count. This chain links TRBV5-1 with TRBJ2-6; D not certain. Trimming took off 2 bases at V and 4 bases at J, with 10 bases between the two ends. Per germline, CDR1 SGHRS and CDR2 YFSETQ. This CDR3 contains 15 residues. Here the CDR3 reads CASSFYGEGANVLTF. The CDR3 DNA follows: TGCGCCAGCAGCTTTTATGGGGAAGGGGCCAACGTCCTGACTTTC. The full variable domain, with the rest looked up from reference TRBV5-1 and TRBJ2-6, is KAGVTQTPRYLIKTRGQQVTLSCSPISGHRSVSWYQQTPGQGLQFLFEYFSETQRNKGNFPGRFSGRQFSNSRSEMNVSTLELGDSALYLCASSFYGEGANVLTFGAGSRLTVL.

The chain uses TRBV19 and TRBJ1-2; D possibly corresponds to TRBD1 (6 bases). V was shortened by 3 bases and J by 4 bases, with 18 bases between the two germline ends. Germline CDR1 and CDR2: LNHDA and SQIVND (reference sequence). The CDR3 has 16 residues. As DNA, the CDR3 is TGTGCCAGTAGTATGGGGGCAGCGGGATCCGGCTATGGCTACACCTTC. Translation: CASSMGAAGSGYGYTF.

This clone was detected once. The V call is TRBV29-1, the J call TRBJ2-1; the D gene could be TRBD1 or TRBD2 (5 bases each). Trimming took 1 base from V and 0 from J, leaving 10 bases between them. There are 15 residues in the CDR3. Germline V gives CDR1 SQVTM, CDR2 ANQGSEA. The CDR3 protein is CSVEVGASSYNEQFF. CDR3 nucleotide sequence: TGCAGCGTTGAAGTCGGGGCTAGCTCCTACAATGAGCAGTTCTTC.

The table lists this clone with a count of one. The V and J genes are TRBV7-6 and TRBJ1-2, with TRBD1 identical over 8 bases. The germline CDR1 and CDR2 sequences are SGHVS and FNYEAQ. The V and J ends lost 3 bases and 9 bases, in that order; junction bases with no gene match: 6. The CDR3 is 13 residues long. CDR3 DNA sequence: TGTGCCAGCAGCTTGGACAGGGAAGGCCGCTACACCTTC. Its protein product is CASSLDREGRYTF. The full variable domain, completed using reference TRBV7-6 and TRBJ1-2, is GAGVSQSPRYKVTKRGQDVALRCDPISGHVSLYWYRQALGQGPEFLTYFNYEAQQDKSGLPNDRFSAERPEGSISTLTIQRTEQRDSAMYRCASSLDREGRYTFGSGTRLTVV.

The V and J genes are TRBV11-2 and TRBJ2-7; possibly TRBD1 or TRBD2 for D (5 bases each). V was pared by 1 base and J by 6 bases, with 16 bases between. Germline CDR1 SGHAT, CDR2 FQNNGV. The CDR3 runs 15 residues. CDR3 nucleotides: TGTGCCAGCAGCTTAGGGAAGGGACCACTGGGCGAGCAGTACGTC. It codes for CASSLGKGPLGEQYV.

The chain couples TRBV25-1 to TRBJ2-7, with D perhaps matching TRBD2 (6 bases). From germline, CDR1 is MGHDK and CDR2 SYGVNS. V lost 2 bases and J 0 bases, leaving 17 bases between the germline ends. The CDR3 sequence is 17 residues long. As DNA, the CDR3 is TGTGCCAGCAGTGAAACGTTGCGGGGATTGGGCTCCTACGAGCAGTACTTC. It is translated as CASSETLRGLGSYEQYF.

V gene TRBV10-3 combines with J gene TRBJ1-1; perhaps TRBD1 as D (5 bases). From germline, CDR1 is ENHRY and CDR2 SYGVKD. CDR3 size: 15 residues. V shed 0 bases and J shed 5 bases, with 13 bases lying between them. The CDR3 is CAISESGDVKTEAFF. The CDR3 DNA reads TGTGCCATCAGTGAGTCTGGGGACGTCAAGACTGAAGCTTTCTTT.

V and J are TRBV12-5 and TRBJ2-7, with D perhaps TRBD1 (6 bases). CDR1 is LGHNT, CDR2 FRNRAP, per germline. The CDR3 spans 13 residues. V gave up 1 base and J gave up 6 bases, with 10 bases separating them. The CDR3 nucleotides are TGTGCTAGTGGTTTGGGGACAGCGGTCGAGCAGTACTTC. Amino acid sequence: CASGLGTAVEQYF.

The chain employs TRBV19 and TRBJ2-3, with D possibly matching TRBD2 (5 bases). The V gene lost 7 bases and the J gene lost 3 bases, with 11 bases spanning the gap. Germline assignment: CDR1 LNHDA and CDR2 SQIVND (reference sequence). CDR3 length equals 13 residues. The CDR3 protein is CASKVRGTDTQYF. CDR3 in DNA: TGTGCCAGTAAAGTGCGAGGGACAGATACGCAGTATTTT.

The chain recombines TRBV7-3 with TRBJ1-2; possible D gene TRBD1, 5 bases. Germline lookup yields CDR1 SGHTA and CDR2 FQGTGA. V lost 4 bases, J lost 8 bases, and 14 bases lay in between. The CDR3 consists of 13 residues. The CDR3 sequence: CASSSQPGEGYTF. The CDR3 nucleotides are TGTGCCAGCAGCTCACAACCGGGGGAAGGCTACACCTTC.

The rearrangement joins TRBV6-6 to TRBJ2-5; tentative D call: TRBD2 (6 bases). CDR1 and CDR2 (germline): MNHNY, SVGAGI (reference sequence). The CDR3 consists of 13 residues. Trimming pared 3 bases from V and 5 bases from J, leaving 10 bases between. For the CDR3, the DNA is TGTGCCAGCAGTTATAGTCTAGCGGAGACCCAGTACTTC. It yields the protein CASSYSLAETQYF.

This CDR3 is CASSLDLAGVSETQYF. In DNA form, the CDR3 reads TGTGCCAGCAGCTTAGACCTAGCGGGGGTCTCGGAGACCCAGTACTTC. The chain employs TRBV11-2 and TRBJ2-5; 10 positions agree with TRBD2. CDR3 length: 16 amino acids. Germline V gives CDR1 SGHAT, CDR2 FQNNGV. V dropped 0 bases and J dropped 5; count of bases not matched to a gene: 6.

This clone was recorded a few times. The chain couples TRBV30 to TRBJ1-1; D not certain. Germline-derived CDR1 and CDR2 are GTSNPN and SVGIG (reference sequence). Between the trimmed V and J ends, which lost 0 bases and 1 base, there was a span of 9 bases. CDR3 size: 14 residues. The CDR3 nucleotides read TGTGCCTGGAGTGTTATTAGAGGGAACACTGAAGCTTTCTTT. Translation: CAWSVIRGNTEAFF.

The chain joins TRBV5-4 to TRBJ1-1; D is unclear. Germline assignment: CDR1 SGHNT and CDR2 YYREEE (reference sequence). The V and J ends lost 0 bases and 4 bases respectively, with 7 bases between them. This CDR3 contains 13 residues. DNA of the CDR3: TGTGCCAGCAGCTTGGAGCGGGGCACTGAAGCTTTCTTT. It encodes CASSLERGTEAFF.

The chain combines TRBV30 with TRBJ1-2; TRBD1 matches at 8 bases. The germline V gene has CDR1 GTSNPN and CDR2 SVGIG (reference sequence). There are 17 residues in the CDR3. With 0 bases clipped from V and 2 bases from J, the junction kept 11 bases outside the gene matches. In DNA form, the CDR3 reads TGTGCCTGGAGTGTTTCTCTCCGGACAGGGTTCAACTATGGCTACACCTTC. Its translation: CAWSVSLRTGFNYGYTF.

The chain carries TRBV30 and TRBJ1-1; no clear D gene. CDR3 size: 13 residues. Trimming shortened V by 1 base and J by 3 bases, and 9 bases separated the two germline ends. Germline V gives CDR1 GTSNPN, CDR2 SVGIG (reference sequence). The CDR3 sequence: CAWSAQAYTEAFF. DNA for the CDR3: TGTGCCTGGAGTGCGCAGGCCTACACTGAAGCTTTCTTT.

The CDR3 DNA follows: TGTGCCACCCGTACAGGGACGAATGGCTACACCTTC. It encodes CATRTGTNGYTF. The genes are TRBV6-5 and TRBJ1-2; the D gene is possibly TRBD1 (6 bases). The CDR3 has 12 amino acids. V was trimmed by 10 bases and J by 6 bases, leaving 15 bases between them. Germline loops: CDR1 MNHEY, CDR2 SVGAGI.